The source of this TCR beta chain is a study of blood T cell repertoires in COVID-19. The germline CDR1 and CDR2 sequences are MNHEY and SVGEGT. The CDR3 consists of 15 residues. Trimming at V came to 0 bases and at J to 3 bases, leaving 2 bases not matched to a gene. Sequencing used immunoSEQ multiplex PCR; TCRdb keeps in-frame clones, though not all of them. The sample records 90,000 to 100,000 clones, about 85% being singletons. This chain connects TRBV6-2 or TRBV6-3 to TRBJ1-2; the match to TRBD1 covers 9 bases. The sequence came from a woman at least 80 years old with acute or convalescent COVID-19. Material for sequencing was peripheral blood. As DNA, the CDR3 is TGTGCCAGCAGTTACTCGGGGGACAGGGACTATGGCTACACCTTC. Its protein is CASSYSGDRDYGYTF.